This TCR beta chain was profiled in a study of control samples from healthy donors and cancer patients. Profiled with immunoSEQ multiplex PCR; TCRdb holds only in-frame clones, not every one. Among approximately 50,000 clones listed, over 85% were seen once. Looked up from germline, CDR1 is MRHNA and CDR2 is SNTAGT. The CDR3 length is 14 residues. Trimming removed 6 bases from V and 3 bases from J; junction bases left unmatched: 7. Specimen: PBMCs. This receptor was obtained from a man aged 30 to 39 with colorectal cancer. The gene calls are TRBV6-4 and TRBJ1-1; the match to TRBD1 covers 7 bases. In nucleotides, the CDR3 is TGTGCCAGCAGGGACACAGACAGGGACACTGAAGCTTTCTTT. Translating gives CASRDTDRDTEAFF.